The clone carrying this T cell receptor beta chain was recorded many times. With 3 bases removed from V and 0 bases from J, the gap between germline ends came to 13 bases. The CDR3 has 16 amino acids. Looked up from germline, CDR1 is KGHSH and CDR2 is LQKENI. The sample belongs to a study of T cells in Graves' hyperthyroidism and ophthalmopathy. For the study at large: The authors collected peripheral blood at initial diagnosis, before any treatment.

Participants, patients aged 18 to 65, had newly diagnosed hyperthyroidism with a duration under 2 months. Initially, at the first diagnosis of hyperthyroidism and before any ophthalmopathy symptoms, blood was sampled. TCR beta CDR3 regions were amplified from RNA transcripts. The study used the HTBI primer set for a first-round RT-PCR of the TCR CDR3. TCRdb re-derived calls from the multiplex PCR reads in MiXCR, one entry per CDR3 protein. The sample consists of hundreds of thousands of distinct CDR3 sequences, around 14% of them appearing once. The clonotype originates from a woman between 18 and 29 years old with Graves' hyperthyroidism that later progressed to Graves' ophthalmopathy. The sequencing sample was made of blood. The gene calls are TRBV18 and TRBJ2-3; the D gene could be TRBD1 or TRBD2 (5 bases each). The DNA of the CDR3 is TGTGCCAGCTCACCCCCCGGGACCGCGAGCACAGATACGCAGTATTTT. Its translation: CASSPPGTASTDTQYF. Variable domain in full (rest from reference TRBV18 and TRBJ2-3): NAGVMQNPRHLVRRRGQEARLRCSPMKGHSHVYWYRQLPEEGLKFMVYLQKENIIDESGMPKERFSAEFPKEGPSILRIQQVVRGDSAAYFCASSPPGTASTDTQYFGPGTRLTVL.